This paragraph covers one TCR beta chain sequence. This sample is drawn from a study of CD8 T cells in Susac syndrome. RNA in amounts of roughly 0.5 to 1 ug was reverse transcribed with random hexamers. TCRdb re-called the immunoSEQ multiplex PCR reads with MiXCR, one entry per CDR3 protein. This table holds fewer than 250,000 distinct CDR3 sequences, about 93% found once. TCR beta was sequenced from blood CD8+ and CD4+ T cells. V lost 0 bases to trimming and J lost 0 bases; unmatched junction nucleotides: 4. This CDR3 is built from 16 residues. Germline V gives CDR1 SGHRS, CDR2 YFSETQ. Sequencing was carried out using CD8+ T cells from PBMCs. The chain couples TRBV5-1 to TRBJ1-2; TRBD1 aligns across 8 bases. This clonotype originated in a human donor with multiple sclerosis. The CDR3 DNA sequence: TGCGCCAGCAGCTTGGCCCCGGGACAGGCTAACTATGGCTACACCTTC. Protein sequence: CASSLAPGQANYGYTF.